These T cell receptor beta chains were read from a single sample in a study of blood T cell repertoires in COVID-19. Generated by immunoSEQ multiplex PCR, the TCRdb table keeps only in-frame clones and is missing some. Of approximately 230,000 clones listed, 85% to 90% were seen once; the top ten hold approximately 1.6%. Sequenced input: PBMCs or T cells enriched from blood (not recorded which). These TCRs come from a man aged 35 to 55 who had recovered from COVID-19. Each CDR3 is given with its conserved first and last residue. A D gene is named only where the DNA matches it firmly. Clone size is stated in some rows and not others, as once, few, many or a class when expanded.

length	size	V	J	D	DNA	CDR3
16	-	TRBV2	TRBJ1-1	-	TGTGCCAGCTACCTGAGCCGGGACACTGGAAACACTGAAGCTTTCTTT	CASYLSRDTGNTEAFF
19	-	TRBV10-3	TRBJ2-6	TRBD2	TGTGCCATCAGTGGGTCTAGCGGGGGCCTTAGCTCTGGGGCCAACGTCCTGACTTTC	CAISGSSGGLSSGANVLTF
16	-	TRBV30	TRBJ1-5	-	TGTGCCTGGAGTGTAAAGAGGATGGGAGGCAATCAGCCCCAGCATTTT	CAWSVKRMGGNQPQHF
17	-	TRBV7-9	TRBJ1-1	TRBD1	TGTGCCAGCAGCCCTAGGACAGGGCGGCTTTCGGGCACTGAAGCTTTCTTT	CASSPRTGRLSGTEAFF
12	-	TRBV20-1	TRBJ1-2	-	TGCAGTGCTAGTTACGTTCGGGATGGCTACACCTTC	CSASYVRDGYTF
13	-	TRBV28	TRBJ1-4	-	TGTGCCAGCCTGACGGCTAGTAATGAAAAACTGTTTTTT	CASLTASNEKLFF
15	-	TRBV6-5	TRBJ1-3	TRBD1	TGTGCCAGCAGTCCCGACAGGGGGGATGGAAACACCATATATTTT	CASSPDRGDGNTIYF
15	-	TRBV10-2	TRBJ2-5	TRBD1	TGCGCCAGCAGTGAAGGGACAGCATCTCAAGAGACCCAGTACTTC	CASSEGTASQETQYF
11	once	TRBV2	TRBJ2-7	-	TGTGCCGGAGCAGAAGGTAACGAGCAGTACTTC	CAGAEGNEQYF
13	-	TRBV6-5	TRBJ1-2	-	TGTGCCAGCAGTTACAGAGGTCGTAGTGGCTACACCTTC	CASSYRGRSGYTF
15	-	TRBV19	TRBJ2-3	TRBD1	TGTGCCAGTAGTACCTCGGGACAGAGCACAGATACGCAGTATTTT	CASSTSGQSTDTQYF
16	-	TRBV19	TRBJ2-2	TRBD1	TGTGCCAGTAGTATCAGGGCAGGGGGCGCCACCGGGGAGCTGTTTTTT	CASSIRAGGATGELFF
11	-	TRBV20-1	TRBJ2-5	-	TGCAGTGCTACCGGTCAAGAGACCCAGTACTTC	CSATGQETQYF
15	-	TRBV2	TRBJ1-1	-	TGTGCCAGCAGTGGAGATGGGAGTTTTAACACTGAAGCTTTCTTT	CASSGDGSFNTEAFF
12	-	TRBV7-2	TRBJ1-2	-	TGTGCCAGCAGCTTCCGGACAGATGGCTACACCTTC	CASSFRTDGYTF
17	-	TRBV4-2	TRBJ2-7	TRBD2	TGTGCCAGCAGCCAAGACCGCAGACTAGCGGGCCTCTACGAGCAGTACTTC	CASSQDRRLAGLYEQYF
13	-	TRBV6-5	TRBJ1-2	-	TGTGCCAGCAGTTACATTTCTCGCTATGGCTACACCTTC	CASSYISRYGYTF
15	-	TRBV7-9	TRBJ1-2	-	TGTGCCAGCAGCCTCTGGCGGGAGGGCTTTTATGGCTACACCTTC	CASSLWREGFYGYTF
15	once	TRBV6-2/TRBV6-3	TRBJ1-6	-	TGTGCCAGCAGTTATAGGAGCTCCTATAATTCACCCCTCCACTTT	CASSYRSSYNSPLHF
15	once	TRBV5-1	TRBJ1-2	TRBD1	TGCGCCAGCAGCATGGGGGGACAGGATTTGCGGGGCTACACCTTC	CASSMGGQDLRGYTF
13	-	TRBV2	TRBJ1-2	TRBD1	TGTGCCAGCAGGCCCCGGGACAGGGCGCGCTACACCTTC	CASRPRDRARYTF
11	-	TRBV29-1	TRBJ2-1	-	TGCAGCGTCGGAAACAGCAATGAGCAGTTCTTC	CSVGNSNEQFF
12	-	TRBV12-3/TRBV12-4	TRBJ1-2	TRBD1	TGTGCCAGCAGCATACAGGGGAATGGCTACACCTTC	CASSIQGNGYTF
17	-	TRBV10-1	TRBJ1-2	TRBD1	TGCGCCAGCAGTGAGTCCGGACAGGAAGAGGTCAACTATGGCTACACCTTC	CASSESGQEEVNYGYTF
16	-	TRBV27	TRBJ2-4	TRBD2	TGTGCCAGCAGTCCCCACGGGACTAGCGGGGGGTTTATTCAGTACTTC	CASSPHGTSGGFIQYF
15	-	TRBV7-2	TRBJ1-5	TRBD1	TGTGCCAGCAGCTTAACGGGACAGCTCAATCAGCCCCAGCATTTT	CASSLTGQLNQPQHF
13	-	TRBV10-3	TRBJ1-1	TRBD1	TGTGCCATCAGACAGGGGGCGGACACTGAAGCTTTCTTT	CAIRQGADTEAFF
13	-	TRBV6-1	TRBJ2-4	-	TGTGCCAGCAGTGAGGTAGCGCGAGACATTCAGTACTTC	CASSEVARDIQYF
18	-	TRBV10-3	TRBJ1-1	TRBD1	TGTGCCATCAGGGTAGAGATGGGGATGACAGGGAAGTACACTGAAGCTTTCTTT	CAIRVEMGMTGKYTEAFF
14	-	TRBV24-1	TRBJ1-2	TRBD1	TGTGCCACCAGTGACCCGACAGGGTTCTATGGCTACACCTTC	CATSDPTGFYGYTF
13	-	TRBV12-3/TRBV12-4	TRBJ1-4	TRBD1	TGTGCCAGCAGACCGGGACAGGAATTGGAACTGTTTTTT	CASRPGQELELFF
12	few	TRBV7-9	TRBJ2-1	-	TGTGCCAGCAACCGACAGTACAATGAGCAGTTCTTC	CASNRQYNEQFF
17	once	TRBV21-1	TRBJ1-3	-	TGTGCCAGCAGCAAAATGGCAGGGAAGAACTCTGGAAACACCATATATTTT	CASSKMAGKNSGNTIYF
14	-	TRBV18	TRBJ1-1	-	TGTGCCAGCTCACCACCCCCGGGGGACACTGAAGCTTTCTTT	CASSPPPGDTEAFF
14	-	TRBV27	TRBJ1-2	TRBD1	TGTGCCAGCAGGCTGACAGGGGGTTTCGATGGCTACACCTTC	CASRLTGGFDGYTF